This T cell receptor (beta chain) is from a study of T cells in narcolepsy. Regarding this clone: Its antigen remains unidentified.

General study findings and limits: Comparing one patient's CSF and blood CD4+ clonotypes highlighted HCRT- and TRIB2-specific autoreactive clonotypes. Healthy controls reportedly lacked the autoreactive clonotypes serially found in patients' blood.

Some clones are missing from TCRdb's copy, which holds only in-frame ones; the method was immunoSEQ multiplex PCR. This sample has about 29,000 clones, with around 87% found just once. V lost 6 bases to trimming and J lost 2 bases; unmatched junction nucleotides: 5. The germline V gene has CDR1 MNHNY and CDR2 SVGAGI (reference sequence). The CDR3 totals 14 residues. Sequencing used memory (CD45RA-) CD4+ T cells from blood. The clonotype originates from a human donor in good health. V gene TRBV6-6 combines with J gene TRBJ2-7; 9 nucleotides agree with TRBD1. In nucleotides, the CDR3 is TGTGCCAGCAGCCGGGACAGGGAAGCCTACGAGCAGTACTTC. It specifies CASSRDREAYEQYF.